These 8 T cell receptor beta chains share one sample of origin, sequenced in a study of cytomegalovirus exposure and HLA in healthy donors. The PCR made use of 60 Vbeta and 13 Jbeta primers. Using immunoSEQ multiplex PCR, the repertoire was profiled, and TCRdb retains in-frame clones only, with some absent. The table includes 160,000 or so clones, 80% to 85% detected once. Sequenced sample: PBMCs. The receptors shown here come from a young man in good health and CMV-seronegative.

The rearrangement uses TRBV28 and TRBJ2-7; a possible D gene is TRBD1 (5 bases). The germline V gene has CDR1 MDHEN and CDR2 SYDVKM. Deletions cut 3 bases from V and 6 bases from J, with 18 bases between. This CDR3 region has 15 residues. The CDR3 is CASSFQGNSIIEQYF. CDR3 nucleotides: TGTGCCAGCAGTTTTCAGGGCAACTCCATAATCGAGCAGTACTTC.

The J gene is TRBJ1-2, the V gene TRBV5-6; 7 bases agree with TRBD1. The CDR3 spans 14 residues. Germline V gene sequence: CDR1 SGHDT, CDR2 YYEEEE. Trimming took 4 bases from V and 7 from J; bases not matched to a gene: 10. CDR3 loop: CASSPTWTGGGYTF. CDR3 coding DNA: TGTGCCAGCAGCCCCACCTGGACAGGCGGTGGCTACACCTTC.

The V call is TRBV4-1, the J call TRBJ2-1; no definite D call. Germline CDR1 reads MGHRA; CDR2 reads YSYEKL. Between the trimmed V and J ends, which lost 4 bases and 10 bases, there was a span of 17 bases. The CDR3 runs 14 residues. The chain's CDR3 is CASSRLPPTEEQFF. CDR3 in DNA: TGCGCCAGCAGCCGTCTCCCCCCCACGGAGGAGCAGTTCTTC.

The chain couples TRBV13 to TRBJ2-5; 14 bases fit TRBD2. V lost 4 bases and J lost 5; bases outside the gene matches: 9. The V gene's germline CDR1 is PRHDT and CDR2 FYEKMQ (reference sequence). The CDR3 consists of 17 residues. In DNA, the CDR3 is TGTGCCAGCAGCTCGGGACTAGCGGGGGCCCTCGGGGAGACCCAGTACTTC. Protein sequence: CASSSGLAGALGETQYF.

Turning to this clone: The junction and the germline gene differ at one end; a read error may be behind it. The V and J genes are TRBV5-6 and TRBJ2-1; D ambiguous. The CDR3 length is 13 residues. Per the germline V gene, CDR1 is SGHDT and CDR2 is YYEEEE. The CDR3 DNA reads TGTGCCAGCAGTTTGGACGGTTTGGATGAGCAGTTCTTC. It yields the protein CASSLDGLDEQFF. The full variable domain, completed using reference TRBV5-6 and TRBJ2-1, is DAGVTQSPTHLIKTRGQQVTLRCSPKSGHDTVSWYQQALGQGPQFIFQYYEEEERQRGNFPDRFSGHQFPNYSSELNVNALLLGDSALYLCASSLDGLDEQFFGPGTRLTVL.

The V gene is TRBV19, the J gene TRBJ1-1; no reliable D call. The CDR3 totals 14 residues. Germline CDR1 LNHDA, CDR2 SQIVND (reference sequence). V lost 6 bases and J lost 1, with 12 bases in between. CDR3 residues: CASRLPTTNTEAFF. CDR3 nucleotides: TGTGCCAGTAGATTACCCACTACGAACACTGAAGCTTTCTTT. The variable domain in full, completed from reference TRBV19 and TRBJ1-1, reads DGGITQSPKYLFRKEGQNVTLSCEQNLNHDAMYWYRQDPGQGLRLIYYSQIVNDFQKGDIAEGYSVSREKKESFPLTVTSAQKNPTAFYLCASRLPTTNTEAFFGQGTRLTVV.

This rearrangement joins TRBV5-4 to TRBJ2-3, with D maybe TRBD2 (6 bases). Trimming stripped 4 bases from V and 5 bases from J, with 17 bases between. The CDR3 has 15 residues. Germline V gene sequence: CDR1 SGHNT, CDR2 YYREEE (reference sequence). CDR3: CASSPEGRELDTQYF. The CDR3 coding sequence is TGTGCCAGCAGCCCGGAGGGCCGGGAGTTAGATACGCAGTATTTT.

By frequency in the sample, this clone is medium-sized (0.01 to 0.1%). This chain joins TRBV19 and TRBJ2-2, with 14 nucleotides matching TRBD2. This CDR3 has 18 amino acids. With 3 bases clipped from V and 0 bases from J, the junction kept 3 bases outside the gene matches. Germline V gives CDR1 LNHDA, CDR2 SQIVND (reference sequence). CDR3 sequence: CASSMGTSGGPNTGELFF. The CDR3 region has the DNA TGTGCCAGTAGTATGGGGACTAGCGGGGGTCCGAACACCGGGGAGCTGTTTTTT.